These 9 T cell receptor beta chains were all obtained from the same sample, sequenced in a study of shared clonotypes between healthy human individuals. Repertoires were generated with immunoSEQ multiplex PCR, while TCRdb's copy carries only in-frame clones and drops some. The sample has about 1.1 million clones, about 80% seen once. Sequencing was carried out using memory CD4+ T cells from PBMCs. Subset indicated: CD45RA-negative fraction. These receptor sequences come from a man between 18 and 35 years old in good health. Some clones in this sample may be carry-over from other donors' samples.

This clone was observed once. The chain has TRBV7-8 and TRBJ2-5; D tentatively reads TRBD1 or TRBD2 (5 bases each). This CDR3 has 15 residues. Germline values: CDR1 SGHVS, CDR2 FQNEAQ. Trimming removed 5 bases at V and 4 bases at J, with 17 bases between. CDR3 sequence: CASSPRDLGGETQYF. The CDR3 bases are TGTGCCAGCAGCCCTCGGGACCTTGGGGGAGAGACCCAGTACTTC.

The rearrangement joins TRBV28 to TRBJ2-7; D gene uncertain. CDR3 length: 13 residues. Germline V lookup: CDR1 MDHEN, CDR2 SYDVKM. Between the trimmed V and J ends, which lost 3 bases and 6 bases, there was a span of 12 bases. The CDR3 region has the DNA TGTGCCAGCAGTTTGCTTTCTTACGGCGAGCAGTACTTC. Encoded protein: CASSLLSYGEQYF.

About this clone: With a much larger clone just one base away, this may be a read error. The chain employs TRBV28 and TRBJ1-5; tentative D call: TRBD1 (5 bases). Trimming took off 6 bases at V and 7 bases at J, with 10 bases between the two ends. Per germline, CDR1 MDHEN and CDR2 SYDVKM. The CDR3 has 12 residues. The DNA of the CDR3 is TGTGCCAGCAGGGGGCCTGGGCAGCCCCAGCATTTT. It translates to CASRGPGQPQHF.

The chain recombines TRBV6-5 with TRBJ2-3; maybe TRBD1 (6 bases). Germline V gene data show CDR1 as MNHEY and CDR2 as SVGAGI. This CDR3 spans 14 amino acids. Trimming stripped 8 bases from V and 3 bases from J, with 15 bases between. DNA of the CDR3: TGTGCCAGCGGGACAATTTACAGGACAGATACGCAGTATTTT. Its protein is CASGTIYRTDTQYF.

CDR3 DNA: TGTGCCATCAGTGAGTTTCCTAATGAAAAACTGTTTTTT. Translating gives CAISEFPNEKLFF. V gene TRBV10-3 combines with J gene TRBJ1-4; D unresolved. The length of the CDR3 is 13 residues. Germline V lookup: CDR1 ENHRY, CDR2 SYGVKD. V was cut by 1 base and J by 3 bases, with 3 bases left in between.

V usage is TRBV30 and J usage is TRBJ2-2; possible D gene TRBD2, 6 bases. Germline-derived CDR1 and CDR2 are GTSNPN and SVGIG (reference sequence). The CDR3 spans 15 residues. Deletions cut 3 bases from V and 0 bases from J, with 11 bases between. The CDR3 nucleotides are TGTGCCTGGAGCCGGGGGTTCGCGAACACCGGGGAGCTGTTTTTT. Translated, it gives CAWSRGFANTGELFF.

This chain uses TRBV5-4 with TRBJ2-7, with D maybe TRBD1 (6 bases). Germline assignment: CDR1 SGHNT and CDR2 YYREEE (reference sequence). The CDR3 contains 14 residues. V lost 5 bases, J lost 1 base, and 13 bases lay in between. The CDR3 loop reads CASSPGAESYEQYF. The CDR3 DNA follows: TGTGCCAGCAGTCCAGGGGCTGAGTCCTACGAGCAGTACTTC.

The chain has TRBV27 and TRBJ2-1; 7 nucleotides match TRBD2. The CDR3 runs 15 residues. Germline V CDR1 and CDR2: MNHEY, SMNVEV (reference sequence). V dropped 6 bases and J dropped 0; count of bases not matched to a gene: 5. Here the CDR3 DNA reads TGTGCCAGCAGACGAGCGGGGAGCTCCTACAATGAGCAGTTCTTC. This translates into CASRRAGSSYNEQFF.

This chain uses TRBV20-1 with TRBJ1-3; D remains unclear. Per germline, CDR1 DFQATT and CDR2 SNEGSKA (reference sequence). The CDR3 loop spans 11 amino acids. Deletions cut 0 bases from V and 7 bases from J, with 4 bases between. CDR3 coding DNA: TGCAGTGCTAGAGAAGATAACACCATATATTTT. It codes for CSAREDNTIYF.